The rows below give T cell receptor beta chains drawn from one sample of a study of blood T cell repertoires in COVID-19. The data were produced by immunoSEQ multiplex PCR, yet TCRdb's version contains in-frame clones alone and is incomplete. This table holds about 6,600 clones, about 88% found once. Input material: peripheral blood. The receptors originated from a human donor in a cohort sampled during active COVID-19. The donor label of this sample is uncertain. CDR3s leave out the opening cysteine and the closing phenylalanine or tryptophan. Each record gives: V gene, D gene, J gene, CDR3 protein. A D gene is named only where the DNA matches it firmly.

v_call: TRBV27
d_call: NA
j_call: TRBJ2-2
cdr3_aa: ASSLGTTGELF

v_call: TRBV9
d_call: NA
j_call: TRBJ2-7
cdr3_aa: ASSVLYEQY

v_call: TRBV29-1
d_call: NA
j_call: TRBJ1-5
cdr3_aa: SVGENSNQPQH

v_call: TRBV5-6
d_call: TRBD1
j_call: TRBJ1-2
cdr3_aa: ASSLGGTGNDYGYT

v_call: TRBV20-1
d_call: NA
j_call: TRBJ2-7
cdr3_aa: SASPQYEQY

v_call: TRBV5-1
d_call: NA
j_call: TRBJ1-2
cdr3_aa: ASSLSGTSRVDGYT

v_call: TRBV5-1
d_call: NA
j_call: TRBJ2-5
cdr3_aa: ASSSAPTKGGTQY

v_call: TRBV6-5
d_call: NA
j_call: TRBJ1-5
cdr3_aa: ASSRSGEIQPQH

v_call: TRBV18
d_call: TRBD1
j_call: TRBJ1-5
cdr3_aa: ASSQQGASQPQH

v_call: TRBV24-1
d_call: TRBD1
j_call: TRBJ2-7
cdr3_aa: ATSGPGTVSYEQY

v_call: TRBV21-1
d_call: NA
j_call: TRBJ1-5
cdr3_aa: ASSKVSTGWYQPQH

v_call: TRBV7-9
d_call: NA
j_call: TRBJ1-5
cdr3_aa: ASSPADRHQPQH

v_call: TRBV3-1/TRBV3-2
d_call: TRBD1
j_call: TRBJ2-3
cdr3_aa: ASSQSPGQGYTQY

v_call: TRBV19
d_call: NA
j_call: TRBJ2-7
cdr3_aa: ASSPVLTYEQY

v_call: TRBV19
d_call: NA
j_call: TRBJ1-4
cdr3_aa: ASRPREDVNEKLF

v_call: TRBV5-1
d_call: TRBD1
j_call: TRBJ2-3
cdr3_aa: ASSPGQGTDTQY

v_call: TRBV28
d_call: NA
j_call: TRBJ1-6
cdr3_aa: ASSLGPRRGSPLH

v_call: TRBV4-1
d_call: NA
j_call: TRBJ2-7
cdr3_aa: ASSQDVGRGYEQY

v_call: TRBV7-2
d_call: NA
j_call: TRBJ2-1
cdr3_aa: ASSLKGGGWQF

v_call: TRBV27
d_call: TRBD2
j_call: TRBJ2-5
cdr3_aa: ASSPPGGGGETQY

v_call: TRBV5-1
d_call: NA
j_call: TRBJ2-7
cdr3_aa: ASSLTGKADEQY

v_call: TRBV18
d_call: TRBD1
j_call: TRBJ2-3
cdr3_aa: ASSGTGATDTQY

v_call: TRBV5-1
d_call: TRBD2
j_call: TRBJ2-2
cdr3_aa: ASSGLAGVNTGELF

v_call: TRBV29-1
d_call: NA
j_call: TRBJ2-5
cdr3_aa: SVGGLPGETQY

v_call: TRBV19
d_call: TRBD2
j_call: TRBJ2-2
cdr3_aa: ASSHRAGGNTGELF

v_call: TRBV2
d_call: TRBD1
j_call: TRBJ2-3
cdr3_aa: ASIQGTGGKVDTQY

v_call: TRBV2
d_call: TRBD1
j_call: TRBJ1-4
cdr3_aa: ASRGQVGGEKLF

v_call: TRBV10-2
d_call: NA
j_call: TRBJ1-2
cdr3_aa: ASSEEGGRRYGYT

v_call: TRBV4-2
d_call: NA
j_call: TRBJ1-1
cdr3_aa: ASSQDKNTEAF

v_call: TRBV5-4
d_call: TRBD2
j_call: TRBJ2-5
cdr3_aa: ASSLGGSSRETQY

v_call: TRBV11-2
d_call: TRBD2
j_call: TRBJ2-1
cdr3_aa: ASSSDTSVSYNEQF